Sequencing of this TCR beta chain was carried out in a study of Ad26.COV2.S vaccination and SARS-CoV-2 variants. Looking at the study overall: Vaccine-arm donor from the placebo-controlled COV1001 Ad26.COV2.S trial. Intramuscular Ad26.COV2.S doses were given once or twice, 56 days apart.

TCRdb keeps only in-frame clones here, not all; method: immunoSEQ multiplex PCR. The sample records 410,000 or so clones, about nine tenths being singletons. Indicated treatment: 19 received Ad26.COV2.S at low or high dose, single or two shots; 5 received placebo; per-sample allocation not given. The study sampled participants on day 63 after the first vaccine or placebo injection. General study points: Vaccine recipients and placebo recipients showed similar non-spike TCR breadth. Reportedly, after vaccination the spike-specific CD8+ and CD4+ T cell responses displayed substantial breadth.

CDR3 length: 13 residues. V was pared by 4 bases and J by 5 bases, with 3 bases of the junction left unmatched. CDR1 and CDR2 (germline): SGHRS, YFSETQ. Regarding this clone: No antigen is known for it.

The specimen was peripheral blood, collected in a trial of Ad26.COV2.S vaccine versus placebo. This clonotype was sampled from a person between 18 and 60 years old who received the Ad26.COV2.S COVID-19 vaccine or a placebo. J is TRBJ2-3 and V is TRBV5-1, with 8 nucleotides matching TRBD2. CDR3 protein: CASSMGLVDTQYF. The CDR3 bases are TGCGCCAGCAGCATGGGACTAGTAGATACGCAGTATTTT.